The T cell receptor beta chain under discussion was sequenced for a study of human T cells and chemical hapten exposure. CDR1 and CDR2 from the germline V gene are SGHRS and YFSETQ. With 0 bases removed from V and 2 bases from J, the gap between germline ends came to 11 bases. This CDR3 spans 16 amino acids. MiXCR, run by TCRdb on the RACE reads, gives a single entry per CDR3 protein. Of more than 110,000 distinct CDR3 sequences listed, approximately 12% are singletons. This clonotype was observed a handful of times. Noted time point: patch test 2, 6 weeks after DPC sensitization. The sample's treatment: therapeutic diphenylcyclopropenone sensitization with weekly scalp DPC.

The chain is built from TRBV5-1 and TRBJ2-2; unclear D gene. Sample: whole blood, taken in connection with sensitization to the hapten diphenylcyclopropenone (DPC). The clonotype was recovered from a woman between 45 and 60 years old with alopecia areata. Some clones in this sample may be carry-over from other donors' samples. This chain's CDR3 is CASSLAGRLNTGELFF. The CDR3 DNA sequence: TGCGCCAGCAGCTTGGCTGGCAGATTAAACACCGGGGAGCTGTTTTTT.